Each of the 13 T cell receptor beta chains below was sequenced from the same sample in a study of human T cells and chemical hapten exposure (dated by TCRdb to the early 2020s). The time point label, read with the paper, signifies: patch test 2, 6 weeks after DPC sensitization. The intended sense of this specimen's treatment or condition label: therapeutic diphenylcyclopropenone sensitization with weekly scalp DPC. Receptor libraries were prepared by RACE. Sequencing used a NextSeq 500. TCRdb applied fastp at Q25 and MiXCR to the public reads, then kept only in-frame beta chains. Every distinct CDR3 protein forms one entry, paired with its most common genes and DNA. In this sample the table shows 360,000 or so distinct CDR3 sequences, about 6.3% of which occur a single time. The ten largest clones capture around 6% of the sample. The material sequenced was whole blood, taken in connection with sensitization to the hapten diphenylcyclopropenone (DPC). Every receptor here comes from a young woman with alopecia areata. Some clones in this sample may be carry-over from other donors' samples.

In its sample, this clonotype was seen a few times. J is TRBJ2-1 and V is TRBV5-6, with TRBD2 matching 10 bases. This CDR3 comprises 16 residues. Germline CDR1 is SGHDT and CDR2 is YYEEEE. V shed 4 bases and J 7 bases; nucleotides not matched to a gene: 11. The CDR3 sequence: CASSAPGSGGINEQFF. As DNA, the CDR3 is TGTGCCAGCAGCGCCCCCGGTAGCGGGGGGATAAATGAGCAGTTCTTC. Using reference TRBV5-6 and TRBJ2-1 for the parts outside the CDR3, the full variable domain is DAGVTQSPTHLIKTRGQQVTLRCSPKSGHDTVSWYQQALGQGPQFIFQYYEEEERQRGNFPDRFSGHQFPNYSSELNVNALLLGDSALYLCASSAPGSGGINEQFFGPGTRLTVL.

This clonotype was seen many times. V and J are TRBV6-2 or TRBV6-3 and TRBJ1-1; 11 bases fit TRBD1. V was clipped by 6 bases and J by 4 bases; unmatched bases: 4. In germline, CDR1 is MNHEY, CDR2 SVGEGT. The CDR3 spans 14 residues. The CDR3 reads CASSLGQGVTEAFF. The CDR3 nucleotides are TGTGCCAGCAGCCTGGGACAGGGGGTCACTGAAGCTTTCTTT.

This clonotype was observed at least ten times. The CDR3 reads CASSYPGTGRYF. The CDR3 nucleotides read TGTGCCAGCAGTTACCCGGGGACAGGGCGGTACTTC. The chain uses TRBV6-2 or TRBV6-3 and TRBJ2-7; the match to TRBD1 covers 9 bases. V lost 2 bases, J lost 12 bases, and 5 bases stayed unmatched. Germline lookup yields CDR1 MNHEY and CDR2 SVGEGT. The CDR3 is made up of 12 amino acids.

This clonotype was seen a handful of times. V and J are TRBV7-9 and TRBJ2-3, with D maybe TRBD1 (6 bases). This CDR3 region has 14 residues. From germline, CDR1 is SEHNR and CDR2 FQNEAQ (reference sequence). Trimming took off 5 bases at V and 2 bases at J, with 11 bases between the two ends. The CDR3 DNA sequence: TGTGCCAGCAGCGCCACAGGGAACACAGATACGCAGTATTTT. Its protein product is CASSATGNTDTQYF.

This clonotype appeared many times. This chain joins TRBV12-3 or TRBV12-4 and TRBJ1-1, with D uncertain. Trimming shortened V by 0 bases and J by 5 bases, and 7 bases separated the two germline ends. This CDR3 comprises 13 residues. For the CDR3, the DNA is TGTGCCAGCAGTTTAGCCCCAGGAACTGAAGCTTTCTTT. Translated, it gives CASSLAPGTEAFF.

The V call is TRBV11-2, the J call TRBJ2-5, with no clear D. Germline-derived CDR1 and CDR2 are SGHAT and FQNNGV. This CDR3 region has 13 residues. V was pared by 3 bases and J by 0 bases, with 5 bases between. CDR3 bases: TGTGCCAGCAGCTTTGACTACCAAGAGACCCAGTACTTC. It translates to CASSFDYQETQYF.

CDR3 residues: CASSQDSNSLATNEKLFF. Here the CDR3 DNA reads TGTGCCAGCAGCCAAGATTCTAACAGCCTCGCAACTAATGAAAAACTGTTTTTT. This rearrangement joins TRBV3-1 to TRBJ1-4; D gene ambiguous. V dropped 0 bases and J dropped 0 bases, with 14 bases sitting between them. Germline V lookup: CDR1 LGHDT, CDR2 YNNKEL (reference sequence). The CDR3 covers 18 residues.

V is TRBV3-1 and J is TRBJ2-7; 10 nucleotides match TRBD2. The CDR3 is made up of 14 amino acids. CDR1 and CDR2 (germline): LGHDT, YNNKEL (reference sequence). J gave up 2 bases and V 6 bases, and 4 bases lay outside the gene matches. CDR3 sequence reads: CASRQSGGAYEQYF. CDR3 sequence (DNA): TGTGCCAGCAGGCAGAGCGGGGGGGCCTACGAGCAGTACTTC.

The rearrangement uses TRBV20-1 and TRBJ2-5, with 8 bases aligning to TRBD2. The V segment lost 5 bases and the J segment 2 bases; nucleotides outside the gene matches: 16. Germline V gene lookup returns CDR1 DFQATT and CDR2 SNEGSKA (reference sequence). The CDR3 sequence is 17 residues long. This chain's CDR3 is CSAEPQRGPRKQETQYF. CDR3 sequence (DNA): TGCAGTGCTGAGCCCCAGCGGGGGCCTCGAAAGCAAGAGACCCAGTACTTC.

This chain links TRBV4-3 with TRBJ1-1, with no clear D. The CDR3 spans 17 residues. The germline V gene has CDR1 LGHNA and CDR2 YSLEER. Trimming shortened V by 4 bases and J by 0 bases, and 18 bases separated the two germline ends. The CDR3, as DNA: TGCGCCAGCAGCCCTGTGATTGATACAGCAATGAACACTGAAGCTTTCTTT. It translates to CASSPVIDTAMNTEAFF.

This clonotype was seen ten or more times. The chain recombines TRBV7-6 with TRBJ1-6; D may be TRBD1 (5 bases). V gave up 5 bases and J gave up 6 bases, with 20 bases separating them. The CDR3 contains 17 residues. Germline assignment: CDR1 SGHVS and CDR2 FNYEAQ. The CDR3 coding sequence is TGTGCCAGCAGCCCTTATCCGGGGGAATCCCCTAATTCACCCCTCCACTTT. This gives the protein CASSPYPGESPNSPLHF. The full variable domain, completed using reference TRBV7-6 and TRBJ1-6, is GAGVSQSPRYKVTKRGQDVALRCDPISGHVSLYWYRQALGQGPEFLTYFNYEAQQDKSGLPNDRFSAERPEGSISTLTIQRTEQRDSAMYRCASSPYPGESPNSPLHFGNGTRLTVT.

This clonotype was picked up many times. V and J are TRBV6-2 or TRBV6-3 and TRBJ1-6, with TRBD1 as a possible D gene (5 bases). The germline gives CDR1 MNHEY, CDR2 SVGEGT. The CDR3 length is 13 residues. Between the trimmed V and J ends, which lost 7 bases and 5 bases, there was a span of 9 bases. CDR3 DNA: TGTGCCAGCACGGGGGAGAATAATTCACCCCTCCACTTT. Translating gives CASTGENNSPLHF.

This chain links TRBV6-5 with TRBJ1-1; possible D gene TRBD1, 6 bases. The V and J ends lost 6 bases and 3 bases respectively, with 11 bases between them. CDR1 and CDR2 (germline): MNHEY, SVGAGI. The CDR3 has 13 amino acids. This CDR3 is CASRRDKYTEAFF. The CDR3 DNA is TGTGCCAGCAGACGGGACAAATACACTGAAGCTTTCTTT.